The 6 T cell receptor beta chains reported below all come from one sample, sequenced in a study of identical twins. TCRdb reprocessed the 5' RACE reads via MiXCR and lists one record per CDR3 protein. The table includes 150,000 or so distinct CDR3 sequences, 3% to 4% detected once. What was sequenced was memory T cells sorted from blood. These receptors came from a man younger than 35 in good health.

In this sample, this clonotype turned up many times. This chain uses TRBV27 with TRBJ1-2; TRBD1 might be the D (5 bases). In germline, CDR1 is MNHEY, CDR2 SMNVEV (reference sequence). The CDR3 covers 14 residues. The V gene lost 3 bases and the J gene lost 4 bases, with 12 bases spanning the gap. CDR3 region: CASSFIGGSYGYTF. CDR3 bases: TGTGCCAGCAGTTTTATTGGGGGGTCCTATGGCTACACCTTC.

This clonotype came up many times. This chain links TRBV6-1 with TRBJ2-5; TRBD1 matches 9 bases. The germline CDR1 and CDR2 sequences are MNHNS and SASEGT. CDR3 length: 15 residues. Trimming cost V 4 bases and J 4 bases; bases outside gene matches: 7. As DNA, the CDR3 is TGTGCCAGCAGTGCCCGGACAGGGGTGAGAGAGACCCAGTACTTC. This gives the protein CASSARTGVRETQYF.

This clonotype came up many times. This chain joins TRBV28 and TRBJ1-1; D remains unclear. The CDR3 covers 15 residues. V lost 3 bases, J lost 6 bases, and 17 bases lay in between. Germline-derived CDR1 and CDR2 are MDHEN and SYDVKM. In DNA form, the CDR3 reads TGTGCCAGCAGTTTGGTGTACAGAAGGAAGGCTGAAGCTTTCTTT. Translated: CASSLVYRRKAEAFF. Full variable domain (missing parts from reference TRBV28 and TRBJ1-1): DVKVTQSSRYLVKRTGEKVFLECVQDMDHENMFWYRQDPGLGLRLIYFSYDVKMKEKGDIPEGYSVSREKKERFSLILESASTNQTSMYLCASSLVYRRKAEAFFGQGTRLTVV.

This clonotype was seen at least ten times. This CDR3 reads CSARAEETQYF. CDR3 bases: TGCAGTGCTAGAGCTGAAGAGACCCAGTACTTC. The chain couples TRBV20-1 to TRBJ2-5; D remains ambiguous. The germline gives CDR1 DFQATT, CDR2 SNEGSKA (reference sequence). V lost 1 base to trimming and J lost 3 bases, with 3 bases between them. The CDR3 loop spans 11 amino acids.

In its sample, this clonotype was seen many times. This chain connects TRBV6-2 or TRBV6-3 to TRBJ2-2; TRBD2 is a possible D gene (5 bases). The CDR3 spans 16 residues. Per germline, CDR1 MNHEY and CDR2 SVGEGT. V lost 6 bases to trimming and J lost 6 bases, with 20 bases between them. CDR3 residues: CASSTIKGSFAGELFF. For the CDR3, the DNA is TGTGCCAGCAGCACCATAAAAGGGAGTTTCGCCGGGGAGCTGTTTTTT.

This clonotype was seen ten or more times. V and J are TRBV5-5 and TRBJ1-2, with no clear D. CDR1 is SGHKS, CDR2 YYEKEE, per germline (reference sequence). Trimming removed 0 bases from V and 4 bases from J, with 4 bases in between. The CDR3 spans 12 residues. The DNA for the CDR3 is TGTGCCAGCAGCTTGGGCAGCTATGGCTACACCTTC. It specifies CASSLGSYGYTF.